The 21 T cell receptor beta chains in this list originate from one sample, sequenced in a study of cytomegalovirus exposure and HLA in healthy donors. PCR primers comprised 60 Vbeta and 13 Jbeta primers. Libraries were prepared by immunoSEQ multiplex PCR; TCRdb keeps only in-frame clonotypes and omits some of them. There are 150,000 or so clones in the sample; around 84% occur only once, and around 6% lies in the top ten. Sequences were obtained from PBMCs. Receptors were obtained from a woman aged 40 to 55 in good health and CMV-seropositive.

The gene calls are TRBV27 and TRBJ1-6; 9 positions match TRBD1. Germline V gene data show CDR1 as MNHEY and CDR2 as SMNVEV (reference sequence). The J segment lost 10 bases and the V segment lost 2 bases, leaving 3 bases of the junction unmatched. The CDR3 has 14 residues. As DNA, the CDR3 is TGTGCCAGCAGTTTAGACAGGGGGAGATCACCCCTCCACTTT. Encoded protein: CASSLDRGRSPLHF.

This sequence joins TRBV5-4 and TRBJ2-1; 10 positions match TRBD2. The length of the CDR3 is 16 residues. After removal of 0 bases from V and 10 bases from J, the junction contained 10 bases not matched to a gene. Looked up from germline, CDR1 is SGHNT and CDR2 is YYREEE (reference sequence). Here the CDR3 reads CASSLAFSGRAGEQFF. The CDR3 DNA follows: TGTGCCAGCAGCTTGGCCTTCAGCGGGAGGGCCGGAGAGCAGTTCTTC. The full variable domain, with the rest looked up from reference TRBV5-4 and TRBJ2-1, is ETGVTQSPTHLIKTRGQQVTLRCSSQSGHNTVSWYQQALGQGPQFIFQYYREEENGRGNFPPRFSGLQFPNYSSELNVNALELDDSALYLCASSLAFSGRAGEQFFGPGTRLTVL.

The genes are TRBV7-2 and TRBJ2-7; tentatively, D is TRBD1 (5 bases). Trimming took off 3 bases at V and 0 bases at J, with 6 bases between the two ends. The length of the CDR3 is 13 residues. Per the germline V gene, CDR1 is SGHTA and CDR2 is FQGNSA. In DNA form, the CDR3 reads TGTGCCAGCAGCTTGGGGCCCTCCTACGAGCAGTACTTC. Protein sequence: CASSLGPSYEQYF.

The chain couples TRBV13 to TRBJ2-1; 8 bases line up with TRBD2. V trimming: 6 bases; J trimming: 0 bases; junction bases outside the gene matches: 4. The CDR3 covers 15 residues. CDR1 PRHDT and CDR2 FYEKMQ come from the germline V gene (reference sequence). CDR3 amino acids: CASRSGGTSYNEQFF. CDR3 DNA: TGTGCCAGCAGAAGCGGGGGTACCTCCTACAATGAGCAGTTCTTC.

Only a few counts were recorded for this clone. The chain is built from TRBV5-1 and TRBJ2-7, with 9 bases matching TRBD1. In germline, CDR1 is SGHRS, CDR2 YFSETQ. The CDR3 extends over 14 amino acids. V trimming: 0 bases; J trimming: 5 bases; junction bases outside the gene matches: 3. The CDR3 here is CASSLGDRDHEQYF. The CDR3 DNA reads as TGCGCCAGCAGCTTGGGGGACAGGGACCACGAGCAGTACTTC.

This chain links TRBV7-8 with TRBJ1-1; TRBD1 agrees at 7 bases. Germline assignment: CDR1 SGHVS and CDR2 FQNEAQ. This CDR3 comprises 14 residues. J was trimmed by 1 base and V by 5 bases; bases with no gene match: 4. In DNA form, the CDR3 reads TGTGCCAGCAGCGTGAGACAGGGGAACACTGAAGCTTTCTTT. It translates to CASSVRQGNTEAFF.

This chain uses TRBV19 with TRBJ2-7; D is unresolved. Germline V lookup: CDR1 LNHDA, CDR2 SQIVND (reference sequence). V gave up 4 bases and J gave up 6 bases, with 16 bases separating them. This CDR3 has 14 amino acids. CDR3 amino acids: CASSTYIGSGEQYF. As DNA, the CDR3 is TGTGCCAGTAGTACCTATATTGGTTCGGGCGAGCAGTACTTC.

V usage is TRBV5-4 and J usage is TRBJ2-3, with TRBD2 matching 11 bases. The CDR3 extends over 16 amino acids. Trimming removed 3 bases from V and 2 bases from J; junction bases left unmatched: 5. Germline loops: CDR1 SGHNT, CDR2 YYREEE (reference sequence). This CDR3 reads CASSSPGLADTDTQYF. CDR3 DNA: TGTGCCAGCAGCTCCCCGGGACTAGCGGACACAGATACGCAGTATTTT.

The chain joins TRBV5-1 to TRBJ2-3; D is possibly TRBD2 (6 bases). The V end was cut by 7 bases, the J end by 1 base, with 10 bases between. This CDR3 is built from 13 residues. Germline values: CDR1 SGHRS, CDR2 YFSETQ. This chain's CDR3 is CASYGSGTDTQYF. CDR3 DNA sequence: TGCGCCAGCTACGGGAGTGGCACAGATACGCAGTATTTT.

The chain couples TRBV18 to TRBJ1-5; the match to TRBD1 covers 7 bases. Trimming took 1 base from V and 4 from J; bases not matched to a gene: 1. CDR3 length: 14 amino acids. Germline V gene sequence: CDR1 KGHSH, CDR2 LQKENI. CDR3 in amino acids: CASSPQTGNQPQHF. The CDR3 coding sequence is TGTGCCAGCTCACCACAGACAGGGAATCAGCCCCAGCATTTT.

V is TRBV7-9 and J is TRBJ2-7; D might be TRBD2 (6 bases). Per the germline V gene, CDR1 is SEHNR and CDR2 is FQNEAQ (reference sequence). With 4 bases removed from V and 5 bases from J, the gap between germline ends came to 12 bases. The CDR3 extends over 13 amino acids. CDR3: CASSSRGLDEQYF. Here the CDR3 DNA reads TGTGCCAGCAGCTCGCGGGGTTTAGACGAGCAGTACTTC.

CDR3 nucleotides: TGTGCCAGCAGTCCCAGAAGAAACAATGAGCAGTTCTTC. Amino acids: CASSPRRNNEQFF. The J gene is TRBJ2-1, the V gene TRBV28; no clear D. This CDR3 has 13 residues. V dropped 5 bases and J dropped 5 bases, with 10 bases sitting between them. Germline CDR1 and CDR2: MDHEN and SYDVKM.

This sequence joins TRBV10-2 and TRBJ1-3; D not resolved. The CDR3 runs 16 residues. Trimming cost V 3 bases and J 0 bases, with 12 bases left between them. In germline, CDR1 is WSHSY, CDR2 SAAADI. The CDR3 is CASSDPTGISGNTIYF. The CDR3 nucleotides are TGCGCCAGCAGTGACCCTACGGGGATCTCTGGAAACACCATATATTTT.

The genes are TRBV7-8 and TRBJ1-5; 11 positions match TRBD1. The CDR3 has 15 residues. Germline V gene lookup returns CDR1 SGHVS and CDR2 FQNEAQ. The V gene end was trimmed by 3 bases and the J gene end by 6 bases; junction bases not matched to a gene: 4. This chain's CDR3 is CASSFWDRGSQPQHF. CDR3 in DNA: TGTGCCAGCAGCTTCTGGGACAGGGGGAGTCAGCCCCAGCATTTT.

This chain connects TRBV28 to TRBJ1-4; 8 bases map to TRBD1. Per germline, CDR1 MDHEN and CDR2 SYDVKM. With 3 bases clipped from V and 8 bases from J, the junction kept 5 bases outside the gene matches. The length of the CDR3 is 14 residues. Here the CDR3 reads CASSFQGAGEKLFF. The CDR3, as DNA: TGTGCCAGCAGTTTCCAGGGGGCTGGCGAAAAACTGTTTTTT. The full variable domain, rest sourced from reference TRBV28 and TRBJ1-4, is DVKVTQSSRYLVKRTGEKVFLECVQDMDHENMFWYRQDPGLGLRLIYFSYDVKMKEKGDIPEGYSVSREKKERFSLILESASTNQTSMYLCASSFQGAGEKLFFGSGTQLSVL.

Only one count was recorded for this clone. The rearrangement joins TRBV2 to TRBJ2-3, with TRBD2 matching 11 bases. Germline V lookup: CDR1 SNHLY, CDR2 FYNNEI. V lost 6 bases and J lost 8; bases outside the gene matches: 10. CDR3 length equals 15 residues. The CDR3 loop is CASRAVAGGPGTQYF. The CDR3 nucleotides read TGTGCCAGCAGAGCCGTAGCGGGAGGGCCTGGTACGCAGTATTTT.

The CDR3 DNA follows: TGTGCCAGCAGCTTAGGGACAGGTGGCTACACCTTC. Translated, it gives CASSLGTGGYTF. The chain couples TRBV7-9 to TRBJ1-2, with 7 bases lining up with TRBD1. The germline V gene encodes CDR1 SEHNR and CDR2 FQNEAQ (reference sequence). The V gene end was trimmed by 1 base and the J gene end by 7 bases; junction bases not matched to a gene: 0. This CDR3 contains 12 residues. Full variable domain (missing parts from reference TRBV7-9 and TRBJ1-2): DTGVSQNPRHKITKRGQNVTFRCDPISEHNRLYWYRQTLGQGPEFLTYFQNEAQLEKSRLLSDRFSAERPKGSFSTLEIQRTEQGDSAMYLCASSLGTGGYTFGSGTRLTVV.

This chain connects TRBV25-1 to TRBJ2-1; D is perhaps TRBD1 (5 bases). V shed 1 base and J shed 1 base, with 5 bases lying between them. The CDR3 has 14 residues. Germline V gene data show CDR1 as MGHDK and CDR2 as SYGVNS. The CDR3 DNA reads as TGTGCCAGCAGTGAATCAGGGTCCTACAATGAGCAGTTCTTC. Residues: CASSESGSYNEQFF.

The V and J genes are TRBV7-9 and TRBJ2-2; TRBD1 aligns across 8 bases. V gave up 2 bases and J gave up 5 bases; unmatched junction bases: 1. There are 14 residues in the CDR3. CDR1 is SEHNR and CDR2 is FQNEAQ in the germline V gene (reference sequence). This CDR3 is CASSLTGGTGELFF. CDR3 DNA sequence: TGTGCCAGCAGCTTAACAGGGGGGACCGGGGAGCTGTTTTTT.

The rearrangement links TRBV18 to TRBJ2-1, with 9 positions matching TRBD1. Trimming cost V 4 bases and J 5 bases; bases outside gene matches: 3. The CDR3 consists of 14 residues. Germline V gene sequence: CDR1 KGHSH, CDR2 LQKENI. The CDR3 loop reads CASSRDRGNNEQFF. CDR3 bases: TGTGCCAGCTCACGAGACAGGGGGAACAATGAGCAGTTCTTC.

In regard to this clone: A junction end diverges from the germline sequence, so it may reflect a read error. CDR3: CASSLAGLKFDEQFF. The CDR3 bases are TGTGCTAGCAGCTTAGCTGGACTAAAGTTCGATGAGCAGTTCTTC. This chain links TRBV7-7 with TRBJ2-1, with D possibly matching TRBD2 (6 bases). The CDR3 totals 15 residues. Germline CDR1 reads SSHAT; CDR2 reads FNYEAQ (reference sequence).